One T cell receptor (beta chain) is described in this entry. Its cognate antigen is unknown. This sample was taken from a study of post-analysis software for immune sequencing data. On the study more broadly: Progressive-relapsing, secondary progressive and relapsing-remitting multiple sclerosis were among the disease courses included. Study-level points and caveats: Batch-matched samples strongly co-clustered by F measure. TRBV5-6, TRBV5-1 and TRBV20-1 were among a handful of TRBV segments more frequent in patients than controls. Multiple sclerosis patients showed significantly lower normalized Chao1 diversity than controls did.

Unique molecular identifiers were carried by the TCR beta cDNA libraries. Some 500,000 cDNA molecules were recovered from an input of roughly 0.85 to 10 million T cells. TCRdb fed the PCR reads into MiXCR, producing one record per CDR3 protein. The table includes almost 700,000 distinct CDR3 sequences, 55% to 60% detected once. Per the germline V gene, CDR1 is MNHNY and CDR2 is SVGAGI (reference sequence). V was clipped by 0 bases and J by 8 bases, with 8 bases between them. The CDR3 length is 13 residues. Sequenced input: blood. The sequence came from a girl aged 2 to 9 with multiple sclerosis. The chain uses TRBV6-6 and TRBJ2-4, with D perhaps assigned TRBD1 or TRBD2 (6 bases each). The CDR3 DNA is TGTGCCAGCAGTTACTCAAGGGGGGACATTCAGTACTTC. Translating gives CASSYSRGDIQYF.